This paragraph covers one T cell receptor beta chain sequence. Time point given: pre-sensitization, week 0. Treatment specified: therapeutic diphenylcyclopropenone sensitization with weekly scalp DPC. This entry is derived from a study of human T cells and chemical hapten exposure. TCRdb reprocessed the RACE reads with MiXCR, giving one entry per CDR3 protein. The sample lists roughly 40,000 distinct CDR3 sequences; under 12% were seen once. The sequence derives from a man under 40 with alopecia areata. Some clones in this sample may be carry-over from other donors' samples. The sample was whole blood, taken in connection with sensitization to the hapten diphenylcyclopropenone (DPC).

The CDR3 sequence is CSVLRVTEAFF. The CDR3 DNA reads as TGCAGCGTTCTTAGGGTCACTGAAGCTTTCTTT. J is TRBJ1-1 and V is TRBV29-1; the D is unclear. The ends were cut back, 5 bases at V and 4 bases at J, with 8 bases in the middle. The CDR3 sequence is 11 residues long. From germline, CDR1 is SQVTM and CDR2 ANQGSEA.